The clone carrying this T cell receptor beta chain has just a few counts. The antigen is undetermined. Between the trimmed V and J ends, which lost 2 bases and 4 bases, there was a span of 8 bases. The CDR3 runs 14 residues. Germline CDR1 is SGHVS and CDR2 is FQNEAQ. The record originates from a study of T cells in Graves' hyperthyroidism and ophthalmopathy. Whole-study results and caveats: Most thyroid-expanded clonotypes above 0.001 were also found in blood. Ophthalmopathy and stable hyperthyroidism were told apart by a 13 V-J model.

The investigators amplified TCR beta CDR3 regions from RNA transcripts. A first-round RT-PCR of the TCR CDR3 used the HTBI primer set. TCRdb reprocessed the multiplex PCR reads with MiXCR, giving one entry per CDR3 protein. The table has about 740,000 distinct CDR3 sequences, 14% seen once; the top ten hold roughly a tenth. The chain has TRBV7-8 and TRBJ2-2; D remains unclear. The sample consisted of blood. The clonotype was recovered from a woman aged 18 to 35 with Graves' hyperthyroidism. The CDR3 DNA reads TGTGCCAGCAGCTTACGGGCGCGCACCGGGGAGCTGTTTTTT. As protein: CASSLRARTGELFF. The full variable domain, its missing parts supplied by reference TRBV7-8 and TRBJ2-2, is GAGVSQSPRYKVAKRGQDVALRCDPISGHVSLFWYQQALGQGPEFLTYFQNEAQLDKSGLPSDRFFAERPEGSVSTLKIQRTQQEDSAVYLCASSLRARTGELFFGEGSRLTVL.